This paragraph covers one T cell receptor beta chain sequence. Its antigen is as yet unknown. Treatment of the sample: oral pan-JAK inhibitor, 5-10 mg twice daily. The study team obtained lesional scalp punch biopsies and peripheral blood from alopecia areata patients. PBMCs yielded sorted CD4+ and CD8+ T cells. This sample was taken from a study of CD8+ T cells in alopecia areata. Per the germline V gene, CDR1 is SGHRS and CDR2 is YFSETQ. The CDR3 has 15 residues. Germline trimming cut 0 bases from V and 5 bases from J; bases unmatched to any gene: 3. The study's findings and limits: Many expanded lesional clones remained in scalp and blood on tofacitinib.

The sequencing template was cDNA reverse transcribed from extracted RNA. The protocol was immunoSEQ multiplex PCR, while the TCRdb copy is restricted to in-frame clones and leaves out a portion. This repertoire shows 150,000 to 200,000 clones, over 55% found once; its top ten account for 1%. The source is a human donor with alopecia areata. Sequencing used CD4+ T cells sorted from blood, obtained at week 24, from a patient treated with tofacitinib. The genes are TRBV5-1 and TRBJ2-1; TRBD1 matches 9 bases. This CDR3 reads CASSLAGTGNNEQFF. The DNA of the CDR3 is TGCGCCAGCAGCTTGGCCGGGACAGGGAACAATGAGCAGTTCTTC. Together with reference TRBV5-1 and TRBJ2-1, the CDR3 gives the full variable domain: KAGVTQTPRYLIKTRGQQVTLSCSPISGHRSVSWYQQTPGQGLQFLFEYFSETQRNKGNFPGRFSGRQFSNSRSEMNVSTLELGDSALYLCASSLAGTGNNEQFFGPGTRLTVL.